One and the same sample provided the 11 T cell receptor beta chains below, sequenced in a study of blood T cell repertoires in COVID-19. Assay: immunoSEQ multiplex PCR; the TCRdb copy retains only in-frame clones and omits some. The sample has fewer than 500,000 clones, roughly 90% seen once. What was sequenced was PBMCs or T cells enriched from blood (not recorded which). The receptors were sampled from a woman aged 25 to 45 with acute COVID-19.

V usage is TRBV3-1 (or the pseudogene TRBV3-2) and J usage is TRBJ1-6; D ambiguous. CDR1 is LGHDT and CDR2 is YNNKEL in the germline V gene (reference sequence). The V and J ends lost 1 base and 7 bases respectively, with 14 bases between them. The CDR3 contains 16 residues. CDR3 sequence reads: CASSQGVSGENSPLHF. The CDR3 DNA follows: TGTGCCAGCAGCCAAGGGGTTAGCGGGGAGAATTCACCCCTCCACTTT.

The rearrangement uses TRBV11-3 and TRBJ1-1; weak D call: TRBD1 (5 bases). The CDR3 extends over 13 amino acids. V was shortened by 5 bases and J by 1 base, with 8 bases between the two germline ends. Germline CDR1 reads SGHNT; CDR2 reads YENEEA. The CDR3, as DNA: TGTGCCAGCAGCAACGGGGGGAACACTGAAGCTTTCTTT. Translation gives CASSNGGNTEAFF.

The V gene is TRBV21-1, the J gene TRBJ2-7; the table's D call, TRBD1, has no DNA check behind it. TRBV21-1 is termed a pseudogene. The CDR3 is made up of 16 amino acids. CDR3 nucleotide sequence: TGTGCCAGCAGCAATGCTGGGACAGGGGGAATCTACGAGCAGTACTTC. As protein: CASSNAGTGGIYEQYF.

The chain recombines TRBV10-3 with TRBJ2-2; D is perhaps TRBD1 (6 bases). Trimming took off 6 bases at V and 7 bases at J, with 18 bases between the two ends. Germline CDR1 is ENHRY and CDR2 is SYGVKD. This CDR3 has 15 residues. CDR3 loop: CAISLGPGVGGELFF. The CDR3 coding sequence is TGTGCCATCAGCCTAGGGCCAGGGGTAGGCGGGGAGCTGTTTTTT.

The V and J genes are TRBV7-9 and TRBJ2-1, with D possibly matching TRBD1 (6 bases). Per the germline V gene, CDR1 is SEHNR and CDR2 is FQNEAQ (reference sequence). Trimming removed 5 bases at V and 2 bases at J, with 13 bases between. CDR3 length equals 15 residues. The CDR3 DNA is TGTGCCAGCAGCAGACAGGCCAGTACCTACAATGAGCAGTTCTTC. This gives the protein CASSRQASTYNEQFF.

V usage is TRBV12-3 or TRBV12-4 and J usage is TRBJ1-2; 7 bases fit TRBD1. CDR3 size: 13 residues. V trimming: 3 bases; J trimming: 8 bases; junction bases outside the gene matches: 6. DNA of the CDR3: TGTGCCAGCAGTTTTACAGGGGCGCGCGGCTACACCTTC. It codes for CASSFTGARGYTF.

V gene TRBV2 combines with J gene TRBJ1-1; TRBD1 matches 8 bases. The CDR3 has 13 amino acids. The V and J ends lost 4 bases and 7 bases, in that order; junction bases with no gene match: 5. The germline CDR1 and CDR2 sequences are SNHLY and FYNNEI. CDR3 in amino acids: CASSVDRVGEAFF. Written as DNA, the CDR3 is TGTGCCAGCAGTGTGGACAGGGTCGGTGAAGCTTTCTTT.

The rearrangement joins TRBV21-1 to TRBJ2-2; the table's D call TRBD2 went unverified against the DNA. TRBV21-1 counts as a pseudogene. This CDR3 region has 17 residues. DNA for the CDR3: TGTGCCAGCAGCAAAGGGAGAACTCCCCCGAACACCGGGGAGCTGTTTTTT. Encoded protein: CASSKGRTPPNTGELFF.

V usage is TRBV7-9 and J usage is TRBJ1-4; 7 bases match TRBD1. Trimming took 5 bases from V and 0 from J; bases not matched to a gene: 12. The V gene's germline CDR1 is SEHNR and CDR2 FQNEAQ (reference sequence). CDR3 length equals 18 residues. CDR3: CASSDRFQGDATNEKLFF. The CDR3 nucleotides read TGTGCCAGCAGCGATCGTTTTCAGGGGGATGCAACTAATGAAAAACTGTTTTTT.

Regarding this clone: Other DNA sequences of this sample code for an identical CDR3. The genes are TRBV24-1 and TRBJ2-3; D is uncertain. Germline-derived CDR1 and CDR2 are KGHDR and SFDVKD. V lost 3 bases and J lost 1, with 7 bases in between. The CDR3 sequence is 14 residues long. CDR3 loop: CATSDPVGTDTQYF. The CDR3 DNA reads as TGTGCCACCAGTGATCCGGTCGGCACAGATACGCAGTATTTT.

The chain links TRBV7-2 to TRBJ2-3, with D possibly TRBD1 on 5 matching bases. The V end lost 3 bases, the J end lost 2 bases, and 15 bases lay between the germline ends. This CDR3 spans 16 amino acids. Germline V lookup: CDR1 SGHTA, CDR2 FQGNSA. The DNA of the CDR3 is TGTGCCAGCAGCTTGACAGTTGCTCGGCCCACAGATACGCAGTATTTT. Translated: CASSLTVARPTDTQYF.